Presented here are 10 T cell receptor beta chains from one specimen sequenced in a study of kidney transplant recipient with SARS-CoV-2 infection. One entry per CDR3 protein results from TCRdb running MiXCR on the reads. The table has fewer than 250,000 distinct CDR3 sequences, 29% seen once. Sequencing used a blood sample, obtained at baseline and on roughly day 120 from a kidney transplant recipient. All receptors derive from a young adult male patient who had COVID-19 and was a kidney transplant recipient. Certain T cells may be donor cells from the graft.

Worth noting for this clonotype: The junction differs from germline at one of its ends, possibly a read error. V gene TRBV24-1 combines with J gene TRBJ2-5, with a tentative D call TRBD1 (6 bases). Germline loops: CDR1 KGHDR, CDR2 SFDVKD. CDR3 length equals 16 residues. This chain's CDR3 is CAASDSSQGRGETQYF. CDR3 sequence (DNA): TGTGCCGCCAGTGATTCCTCACAGGGTAGAGGAGAGACCCAGTACTTC.

The chain links TRBV6-1 to TRBJ1-4; 8 positions agree with TRBD1. The CDR3 runs to 19 residues. V trimming: 8 bases; J trimming: 7 bases; junction bases outside the gene matches: 24. Germline V gene data show CDR1 as MNHNS and CDR2 as SASEGT. The CDR3 spells CASRYQPTGAYAASEKLFF. The CDR3 nucleotides read TGTGCCAGCCGGTACCAGCCGACAGGGGCTTACGCAGCTAGTGAAAAACTGTTTTTT.

The V and J genes are TRBV20-1 and TRBJ1-1; TRBD1 aligns across 8 bases. CDR1 and CDR2 (germline): DFQATT, SNEGSKA (reference sequence). The CDR3 runs to 15 residues. The trim removed 5 bases at V and 0 bases at J, leaving 8 bases unmatched. The CDR3, as DNA: TGCAGTGCTGGAAAGAGGACAGGGATGAACACTGAAGCTTTCTTT. Amino acids: CSAGKRTGMNTEAFF.

Worth noting for this clonotype: A much larger clone is a single base away; this may be a read error. The chain combines TRBV20-1 with TRBJ2-5; 9 nucleotides line up with TRBD2. The germline CDR1 and CDR2 sequences are DFQATT and SNEGSKA (reference sequence). The CDR3 is 15 amino acids. This chain's CDR3 is CSASRASGVRETRYF. CDR3 in DNA: TGCAGTGCTAGTAGGGCTAGCGGGGTCCGAGAGACCCGGTACTTC.

With regard to this clonotype: This may arise from a read error, as a much more abundant clone is one base away. The chain links TRBV30 to TRBJ1-3; 8 bases are a match to TRBD1. CDR3 length equals 17 residues. The germline V gene has CDR1 GTSNPN and CDR2 SVGIG (reference sequence). The junction had 10 bases not matched to a gene; V was cut back by 3 bases and J by 0 bases. The CDR3 protein is CAWRSGGARSSGNTIYF. The CDR3 DNA follows: TGTGCCTGGAGATCAGGGGGCGCCCGGAGCTCTGGAAACACCATATATTTT.

The CDR3 loop reads CASSPRTGMSREAFF. CDR3 nucleotides: TGTGCCAGCAGCCCCCGGACAGGGATGAGCCGTGAAGCTTTCTTT. V usage is TRBV11-3 and J usage is TRBJ1-1; 8 nucleotides agree with TRBD1. V trimming: 5 bases; J trimming: 7 bases; junction bases outside the gene matches: 12. This CDR3 is built from 15 residues. Germline CDR1 and CDR2: SGHNT and YENEEA.

Worth noting for this clonotype: A much larger clone sits a single nucleotide away, making a read error possible. V and J are TRBV8-2 and TRBJ1-2. TRBV8-2 is tagged as a pseudogene. This CDR3 is 16 amino acids long. This CDR3 is CGSVIHDSRKTYGYTF. In nucleotides, the CDR3 is TGTGGCAGTGTAATACATGATAGCCGAAAGACCTATGGCTACACCTTC.

This clonotype has ten or more counts. The chain links TRBV7-9 to TRBJ2-3, with TRBD2 identical over 9 bases. J gave up 1 base and V 4 bases, and 3 bases lay outside the gene matches. CDR3 length: 15 amino acids. Germline V lookup: CDR1 SEHNR, CDR2 FQNEAQ (reference sequence). The CDR3 sequence is CASSSQRGGTDTQYF. As DNA, the CDR3 is TGTGCCAGCAGCTCCCAGCGGGGGGGCACAGATACGCAGTATTTT.

Points on this clonotype: This may stem from a read error, because a much larger clone lies one nucleotide away. V is TRBV7-3 and J is TRBJ2-2; TRBD1 matches 9 bases. Germline lookup yields CDR1 SGHTA and CDR2 FQGTGA. CDR3 size: 16 residues. The CDR3 loop is CANSQGTGRAAGELFF. CDR3 DNA: TGTGCCAACAGCCAGGGGACAGGGCGAGCGGCCGGGGAGCTGTTTTTT.

Regarding this clonotype: This clone may be a read error of a much larger clone one base away. This chain joins TRBV4-1 and TRBJ2-7; TRBD2 agrees at 7 bases. From germline, CDR1 is MGHRA and CDR2 YSYEKL. CDR3 length: 16 amino acids. The ends lost 0 bases at V and 2 bases at J; junction bases unmatched: 7. The CDR3: CASSQDPGLRAYEQYF. CDR3 sequence (DNA): TGCGCCAGCAGCCAAGATCCGGGACTACGGGCCTACGAGCAGTACTTC.